A selection of T cell receptor beta chains follows, all from one sample in a study of T-cell memory formation after mild COVID-19. TCRdb analysed the 5' RACE reads with MiXCR anew, one entry per CDR3 protein. Of 300,000 to 400,000 distinct CDR3 sequences detected, roughly 13% appear once; the ten largest clones hold 22%. The sample consisted of PBMCs or a T cell subset sorted from them (not recorded which). The receptor set was obtained from a man aged 18-30 years who had mild COVID-19 (a few samples of this study predate the infection). Cell type and time point are not known. Both conserved end residues are part of each CDR3. A D gene is named only where the DNA matches it firmly. A row's size may be missing; if present it is once, few, many or a size class.

abundance | d_gene | j_gene | v_gene | CDR3nt | CDR3aa
few | TRBD2 | TRBJ2-3 | TRBV6-4 | TGTGCCAGCAGTATTATCGGGGGGGCAGATACGCAGTATTTT | CASSIIGGADTQYF
. | . | TRBJ1-1 | TRBV25-1 | TGTGCCAGCAGTGTTACAGTGAACACTGAAGCTTTCTTT | CASSVTVNTEAFF
many | . | TRBJ1-1 | TRBV5-1 | TGCGCCAGCAGCTTGGAAATAGGGAACACTGAAGCTTTCTTT | CASSLEIGNTEAFF
few | . | TRBJ1-6 | TRBV1 | TGCACCAGCAGCCAAGATCAAGGGGCTGATAATTCACCCCTCCACTTT | CTSSQDQGADNSPLHF
few | . | TRBJ2-3 | TRBV7-2 | TGTGCCAGCAGCCGCACCCACCGGGATACGCAGTATTTT | CASSRTHRDTQYF
many | TRBD2 | TRBJ2-2 | TRBV5-5 | TGTGCCAGCAGCCCGGGGACTAGCGAGACCGGGGAGCTGTTTTTT | CASSPGTSETGELFF
. | TRBD1 | TRBJ2-7 | TRBV29-1 | TGCAGCGTCAGGACAGGGACCTCCTACGAGCAGTACTTC | CSVRTGTSYEQYF
many | TRBD1 | TRBJ1-1 | TRBV5-1 | TGCGCCAGCAGCGTAAGACAGGGTTTAACGAACACTGAAGCTTTCTTT | CASSVRQGLTNTEAFF
few | TRBD1 | TRBJ1-3 | TRBV6-5 | TGTGCCAGCAGCCGGGGACAGGGGGCAAGTGGAAACACCATATATTTT | CASSRGQGASGNTIYF
. | . | TRBJ1-1 | TRBV19 | TGTGCCAGTAGTATGGGGGAGGACACTGAAGCTTTCTTT | CASSMGEDTEAFF
. | . | TRBJ2-3 | TRBV12-3/TRBV12-4 | TGTGCCAGCGCCCGGACAGGCACAGATACGCAGTATTTT | CASARTGTDTQYF
many | TRBD2 | TRBJ2-2 | TRBV7-3 | TGTGCCAGCAGTCTAGCGGGGGGGCCGGGCACCGGGGAGCTGTTTTTT | CASSLAGGPGTGELFF
. | . | TRBJ2-5 | TRBV3-1 | TGTGCCAGCAGCCAAGATGGAGCGATCCAAGAGACCCAGTACTTC | CASSQDGAIQETQYF
few | . | TRBJ2-5 | TRBV7-8 | TGTGCCAGCAGTCATCCAAGGTCCTGGCAGACCCAGTACTTC | CASSHPRSWQTQYF
few | . | TRBJ1-2 | TRBV7-2 | TGTGCCAGCAGCTTAGCATGGGGCTGGGGCTATGGCTACACCTTC | CASSLAWGWGYGYTF
few | . | TRBJ2-4 | TRBV6-5 | TGTGCCAGCAAAAACAGGGTTGGCAAAAACATTCAGTACTTC | CASKNRVGKNIQYF
few | . | TRBJ1-1 | TRBV5-5 | TGTGCCAGCAGCTTGGAGGGAAGCCACACTGAAGCTTTCTTT | CASSLEGSHTEAFF
few | . | TRBJ1-3 | TRBV6-5 | TGTGCCAGCAAGAGGGGTCAGGCTAACTCTGGAAACACCATATATTTT | CASKRGQANSGNTIYF
. | . | TRBJ2-7 | TRBV6-5 | TGTGCCAGCAGTTACTCGAGGGGGGTCTACGAGCAGTACTTC | CASSYSRGVYEQYF
few | . | TRBJ2-6 | TRBV12-3/TRBV12-4 | TGTGCCAGCACCCGGTTCTCTGGGGCCAACGTCCTGACTTTC | CASTRFSGANVLTF
once | TRBD1 | TRBJ1-5 | TRBV6-2/TRBV6-3 | TGTGCCAGCAGGTACGACAGGGGAGGCGATCAGCCCCAGCATTTT | CASRYDRGGDQPQHF
many | TRBD1 | TRBJ2-5 | TRBV11-2 | TGTGCCAGCAGCATGACAGGGAACCAAGAGACCCAGTACTTC | CASSMTGNQETQYF
few | TRBD1 | TRBJ2-7 | TRBV5-1 | TGCGCCAGCAGCCCGACCGGGACAGGGGGCCGGTACGAGCAGTACTTC | CASSPTGTGGRYEQYF
few | . | TRBJ1-2 | TRBV5-8 | TGTGCCAGCAGCCAGGTGGGGGGACACGCTGGCTACACCTTC | CASSQVGGHAGYTF
few | . | TRBJ1-1 | TRBV7-8 | TGTGCCAGCAGCTTAGAGGGGATGGGGTACACTGAAGCTTTCTTT | CASSLEGMGYTEAFF
few | TRBD1 | TRBJ1-6 | TRBV6-5 | TGTGCCAGCAGTTCCAGCTACGAGGGGGCTCGGAATTCACCCCTCCACTTT | CASSSSYEGARNSPLHF
few | . | TRBJ1-5 | TRBV4-3 | TGCGCCAGCAGCCCCGACTTGGGGGCCCATCAGCCCCAGCATTTT | CASSPDLGAHQPQHF
few | . | TRBJ2-6 | TRBV6-2/TRBV6-3 | TGTGCCAGCAGCCGCCCCTTGGGGGGACACTCTGGGGCCAACGTCCTGACTTTC | CASSRPLGGHSGANVLTF
. | . | TRBJ2-7 | TRBV12-3/TRBV12-4 | TGTGCCAGCAGGGGGCCTACCAGGTACGAGCAGTACTTC | CASRGPTRYEQYF
. | . | TRBJ2-3 | TRBV3-1 | TGTGCCAGCAGCCAAGTCGGACAGTTAGATACGCAGTATTTT | CASSQVGQLDTQYF
few | . | TRBJ2-1 | TRBV5-1 | TGCGCCAGCAGCCTTGGCGGTTCGGCAGGCTACAATGAGCAGTTCTTC | CASSLGGSAGYNEQFF